This entry describes one T cell receptor (beta chain). The CDR3 has 16 amino acids. V shed 1 base and J 3 bases; nucleotides not matched to a gene: 5. Germline CDR1 and CDR2: KGHSY and FQNENV. This sample stems from a study of tumor T cells in aggressive B-cell lymphoma. Generated by immunoSEQ multiplex PCR, the TCRdb table keeps only in-frame clones and is missing some. The repertoire holds around 11,000 clones, with about nine tenths as singletons. The TCR sequence derives from an adult with diffuse large B cell lymphoma. Sequencing used tumor tissue. The chain couples TRBV16 to TRBJ2-1; TRBD2 matches 8 bases. The CDR3 nucleotides read TGTGCCAGCAGCCAATTTACTAGCGGAGGCTACAATGAGCAGTTCTTC. Its translation: CASSQFTSGGYNEQFF.